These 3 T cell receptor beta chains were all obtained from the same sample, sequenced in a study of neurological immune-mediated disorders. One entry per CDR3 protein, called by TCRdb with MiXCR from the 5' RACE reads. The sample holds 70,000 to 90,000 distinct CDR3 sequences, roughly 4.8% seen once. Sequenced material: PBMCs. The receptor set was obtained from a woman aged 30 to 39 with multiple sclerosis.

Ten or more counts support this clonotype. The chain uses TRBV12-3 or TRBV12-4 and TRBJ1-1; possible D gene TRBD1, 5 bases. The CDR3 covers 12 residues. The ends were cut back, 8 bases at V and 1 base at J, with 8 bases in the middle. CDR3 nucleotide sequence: TGTGCCAGCGGGGGGACGAACACTGAAGCTTTCTTT. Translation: CASGGTNTEAFF.

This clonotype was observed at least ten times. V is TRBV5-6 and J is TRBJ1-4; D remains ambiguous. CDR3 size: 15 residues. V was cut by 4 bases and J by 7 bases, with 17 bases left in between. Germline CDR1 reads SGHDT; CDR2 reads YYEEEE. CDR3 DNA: TGTGCCAGCAGCGCCCGCCTCGGGGAGGGTGAAAAACTGTTTTTT. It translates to CASSARLGEGEKLFF.

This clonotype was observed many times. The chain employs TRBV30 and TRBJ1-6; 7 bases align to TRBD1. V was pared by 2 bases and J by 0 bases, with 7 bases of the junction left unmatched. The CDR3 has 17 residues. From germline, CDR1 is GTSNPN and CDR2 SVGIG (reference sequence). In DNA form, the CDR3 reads TGTGCCTGGAGTTCCGACAGGGTGAGCTCCTATAATTCACCCCTCCACTTT. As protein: CAWSSDRVSSYNSPLHF. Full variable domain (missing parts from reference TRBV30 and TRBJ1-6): SQTIHQWPATLVQPVGSPLSLECTVEGTSNPNLYWYRQAAGRGLQLLFYSVGIGQISSEVPQNLSASRPQDRQFILSSKKLLLSDSGFYLCAWSSDRVSSYNSPLHFGNGTRLTVT.